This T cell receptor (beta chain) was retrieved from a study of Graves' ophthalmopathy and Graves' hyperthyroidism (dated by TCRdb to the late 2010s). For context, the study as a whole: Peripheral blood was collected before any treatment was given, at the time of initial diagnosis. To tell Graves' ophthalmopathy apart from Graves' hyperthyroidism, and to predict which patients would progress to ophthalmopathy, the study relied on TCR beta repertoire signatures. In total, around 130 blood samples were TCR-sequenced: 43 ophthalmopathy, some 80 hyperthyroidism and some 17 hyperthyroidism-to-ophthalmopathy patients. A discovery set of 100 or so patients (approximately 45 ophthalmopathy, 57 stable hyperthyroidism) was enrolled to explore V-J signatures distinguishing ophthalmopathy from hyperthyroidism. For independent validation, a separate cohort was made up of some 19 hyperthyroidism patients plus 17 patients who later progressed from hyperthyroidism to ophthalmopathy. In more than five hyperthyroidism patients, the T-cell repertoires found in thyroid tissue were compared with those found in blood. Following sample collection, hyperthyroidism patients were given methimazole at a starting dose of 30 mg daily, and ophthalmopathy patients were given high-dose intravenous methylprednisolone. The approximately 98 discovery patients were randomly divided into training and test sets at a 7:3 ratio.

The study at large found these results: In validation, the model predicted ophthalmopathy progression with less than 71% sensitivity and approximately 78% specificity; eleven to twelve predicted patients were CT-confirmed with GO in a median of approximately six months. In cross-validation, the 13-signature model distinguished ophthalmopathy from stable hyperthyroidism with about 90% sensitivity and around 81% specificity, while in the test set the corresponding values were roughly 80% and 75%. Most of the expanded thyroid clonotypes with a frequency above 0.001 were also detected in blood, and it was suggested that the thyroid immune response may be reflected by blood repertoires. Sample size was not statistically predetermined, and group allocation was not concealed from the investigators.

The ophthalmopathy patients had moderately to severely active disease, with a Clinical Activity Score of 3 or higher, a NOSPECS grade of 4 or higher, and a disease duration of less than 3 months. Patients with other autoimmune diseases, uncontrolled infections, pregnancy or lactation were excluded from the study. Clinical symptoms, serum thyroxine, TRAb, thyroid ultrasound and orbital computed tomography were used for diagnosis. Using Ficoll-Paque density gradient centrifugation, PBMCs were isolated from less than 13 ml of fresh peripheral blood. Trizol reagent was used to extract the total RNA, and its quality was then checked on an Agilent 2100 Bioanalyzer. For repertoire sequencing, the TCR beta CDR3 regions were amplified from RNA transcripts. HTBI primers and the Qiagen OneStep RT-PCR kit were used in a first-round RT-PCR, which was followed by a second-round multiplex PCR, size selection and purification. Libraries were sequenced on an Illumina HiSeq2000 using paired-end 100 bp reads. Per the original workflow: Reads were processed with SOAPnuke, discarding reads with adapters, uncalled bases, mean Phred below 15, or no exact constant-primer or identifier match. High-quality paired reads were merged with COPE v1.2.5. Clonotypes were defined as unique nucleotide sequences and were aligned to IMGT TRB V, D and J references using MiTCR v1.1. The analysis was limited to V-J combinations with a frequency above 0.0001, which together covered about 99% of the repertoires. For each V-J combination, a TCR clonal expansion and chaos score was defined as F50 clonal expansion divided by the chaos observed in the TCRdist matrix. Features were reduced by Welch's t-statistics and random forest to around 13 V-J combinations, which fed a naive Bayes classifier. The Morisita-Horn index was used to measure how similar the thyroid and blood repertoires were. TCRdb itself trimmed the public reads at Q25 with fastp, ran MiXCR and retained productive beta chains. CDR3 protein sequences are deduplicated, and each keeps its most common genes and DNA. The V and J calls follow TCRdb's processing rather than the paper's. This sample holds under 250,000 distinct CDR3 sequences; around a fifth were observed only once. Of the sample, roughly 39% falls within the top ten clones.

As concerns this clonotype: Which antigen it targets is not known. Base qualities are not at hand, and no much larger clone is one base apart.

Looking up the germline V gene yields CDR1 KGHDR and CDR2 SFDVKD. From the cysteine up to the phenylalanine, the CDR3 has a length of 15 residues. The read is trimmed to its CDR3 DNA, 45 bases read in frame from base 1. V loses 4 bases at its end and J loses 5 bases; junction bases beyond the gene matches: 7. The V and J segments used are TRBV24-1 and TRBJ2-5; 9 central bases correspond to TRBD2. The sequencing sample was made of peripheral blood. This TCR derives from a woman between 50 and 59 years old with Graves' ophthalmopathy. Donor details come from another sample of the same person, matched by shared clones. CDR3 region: CATSDPSGTRETQYF. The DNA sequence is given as TGTGCCACCAGTGACCCTAGCGGGACTCGGGAGACCCAGTACTTC.